A single sample gave rise to the 18 T cell receptor beta chains below, sequenced in a study of T-cell reconstitution after alpha-beta-depleted transplantation in children (dated by TCRdb to between 2015 and 2016). Library preparation employed PCR. Sequencing instrument: Illumina HiSeq 2500. To normalize quantification of the TCRbeta repertoire, the TCR libraries were built with molecular barcoding that relied on unique molecular identifiers. The public reads were run again by TCRdb, first through fastp at Q25 and then through MiXCR, and only productive beta chains were kept. A single entry per CDR3 protein holds the most common genes and DNA from its merged rows. The sample includes some 490,000 distinct CDR3 sequences, with around 13% observed a single time. The ten largest clones add up to 5% to 6% of the sample. This material consisted of PBMCs from the stem cell graft donor, taken from the stem cell graft. Receptors were obtained from a human donor who donated a stem cell graft to a child with combined immunodeficiency.

The genes are TRBV6-5 and TRBJ2-1; perhaps D is TRBD1 or TRBD2 (5 bases each). The germline CDR1 and CDR2 sequences are MNHEY and SVGAGI. The CDR3 covers 13 residues. Trimming cost V 2 bases and J 6 bases, with 8 bases left between them. The CDR3 bases are TGTGCCAGCAGTTACGGGGGACCCAATGAGCAGTTCTTC. Its protein product is CASSYGGPNEQFF.

The chain has TRBV15 and TRBJ2-7; D might be TRBD1 (5 bases). This CDR3 is 14 amino acids long. Deletions cut 0 bases from V and 1 base from J, with 7 bases between. From germline, CDR1 is LNHNV and CDR2 YYDKDF (reference sequence). CDR3 DNA sequence: TGTGCCACCAGCAGAGAAGCAGGGTCCTACGAGCAGTACTTC. This translates into CATSREAGSYEQYF. The full variable domain, in which reference TRBV15 and TRBJ2-7 provide the parts outside the CDR3, is DAMVIQNPRYQVTQFGKPVTLSCSQTLNHNVMYWYQQKSSQAPKLLFHYYDKDFNNEADTPDNFQSRRPNTSFCFLDIRSPGLGDTAMYLCATSREAGSYEQYFGPGTRLTVT.

The chain joins TRBV7-6 to TRBJ2-3; tentatively, D is TRBD1 (6 bases). Trimming left V 5 bases short and J 2 bases short, with 17 bases between. Looked up from germline, CDR1 is SGHVS and CDR2 is FNYEAQ. This CDR3 comprises 16 residues. The CDR3 nucleotides read TGTGCCAGCAGCCCCTTCCACAGGGCCCCCACAGATACGCAGTATTTT. Translating gives CASSPFHRAPTDTQYF.

J is TRBJ2-1 and V is TRBV7-3; 7 nucleotides agree with TRBD1. V trimming: 4 bases; J trimming: 9 bases; junction bases outside the gene matches: 6. Germline loops: CDR1 SGHTA, CDR2 FQGTGA. This CDR3 contains 13 residues. CDR3 in amino acids: CASSWGQFIEQFF. The DNA of the CDR3 is TGTGCCAGCAGCTGGGGACAGTTCATTGAGCAGTTCTTC.

This chain joins TRBV27 and TRBJ2-1, with 7 bases lining up with TRBD2. Germline CDR1 is MNHEY and CDR2 is SMNVEV (reference sequence). The J segment lost 10 bases and the V segment lost 5 bases, leaving 11 bases of the junction unmatched. The CDR3 is 14 amino acids. The CDR3 sequence is CASSLGGGRREQFF. DNA of the CDR3: TGTGCCAGCAGTCTGGGGGGGGGAAGGCGCGAGCAGTTCTTC.

The gene calls are TRBV29-1 and TRBJ2-5, with TRBD1 matching 10 bases. Germline CDR1 is SQVTM and CDR2 is ANQGSEA. The CDR3 has 13 residues. The V gene end was trimmed by 7 bases and the J gene end by 4 bases; junction bases not matched to a gene: 6. The CDR3 sequence is CSGRQGAGETQYF. The CDR3 bases are TGCAGCGGACGACAGGGGGCGGGAGAGACCCAGTACTTC. The whole variable domain, remainder taken from reference TRBV29-1 and TRBJ2-5, is SAVISQKPSRDICQRGTSLTIQCQVDSQVTMMFWYRQQPGQSLTLIATANQGSEATYESGFVIDKFPISRPNLTFSTLTVSNMSPEDSSIYLCSGRQGAGETQYFGPGTRLLVL.

The chain employs TRBV28 and TRBJ1-4; a weak D match, TRBD1 (5 bases). In germline, CDR1 is MDHEN, CDR2 SYDVKM. Between the trimmed V and J ends, which lost 3 bases and 7 bases, there was a span of 12 bases. The CDR3 has 14 amino acids. The CDR3 region is CASSFIGDGEKLFF. The CDR3 region has the DNA TGTGCCAGCAGTTTCATAGGGGATGGTGAAAAACTGTTTTTT. Full variable domain (remainder filled in from reference TRBV28 and TRBJ1-4): DVKVTQSSRYLVKRTGEKVFLECVQDMDHENMFWYRQDPGLGLRLIYFSYDVKMKEKGDIPEGYSVSREKKERFSLILESASTNQTSMYLCASSFIGDGEKLFFGSGTQLSVL.

In this sample, this clonotype turned up many times. The V and J genes are TRBV12-3 or TRBV12-4 and TRBJ2-7, with TRBD2 matching 8 bases. V lost 6 bases, J lost 0 bases, and 7 bases stayed unmatched. This CDR3 has 15 residues. CDR3 amino acids: CASSPGGLGSYEQYF. Written as DNA, the CDR3 is TGTGCCAGCAGCCCGGGGGGGCTGGGCTCCTACGAGCAGTACTTC.

This clonotype was picked up a small number of times. The V and J genes are TRBV12-3 or TRBV12-4 and TRBJ1-4, with TRBD1 identical over 7 bases. Unmatched junction bases numbered 9, after V lost 5 bases and J lost 6 bases. This CDR3 comprises 15 residues. The CDR3 reads CASSPLGTAHEKLFF. In DNA, the CDR3 is TGTGCCAGCAGTCCACTCGGGACAGCTCATGAAAAACTGTTTTTT.

This clonotype showed up many times. V is TRBV12-3 or TRBV12-4 and J is TRBJ1-6, with D unresolved. V was trimmed by 1 base and J by 4 bases, leaving 5 bases between them. This CDR3 is built from 14 residues. The CDR3 is CASSLDRYNSPLHF. CDR3 nucleotide sequence: TGTGCCAGCAGTTTAGACCGGTATAATTCACCCCTCCACTTT.

The chain combines TRBV20-1 with TRBJ2-3, with D perhaps being TRBD1 or TRBD2 (5 bases each). V was trimmed by 3 bases and J by 1 base, leaving 8 bases between them. The length of the CDR3 is 13 residues. CDR1 and CDR2 from the germline V gene are DFQATT and SNEGSKA (reference sequence). The CDR3 DNA follows: TGCAGTGCTAGGGGACCACGCACAGATACGCAGTATTTT. Encoded protein: CSARGPRTDTQYF.

V usage is TRBV14 and J usage is TRBJ1-4; no firm D call. Germline CDR1 is SGHDN and CDR2 is FVKESK. The V end lost 3 bases, the J end lost 2 bases, and 10 bases lay between the germline ends. CDR3 length equals 15 residues. CDR3 coding DNA: TGTGCCAGCAGCCAGTGGGCACTTACTAATGAAAAACTGTTTTTT. This gives the protein CASSQWALTNEKLFF.

This clonotype has just a few counts. The chain uses TRBV27 and TRBJ2-7; 10 positions agree with TRBD1. In germline, CDR1 is MNHEY, CDR2 SMNVEV (reference sequence). CDR3 length: 13 residues. Germline trimming cut 8 bases from V and 3 bases from J; bases unmatched to any gene: 4. This CDR3 reads CASARDRGYEQYF. The CDR3 region has the DNA TGTGCCAGCGCCCGGGACAGGGGCTACGAGCAGTACTTC.

There are a few counts of this clonotype. J is TRBJ2-5 and V is TRBV6-1, with a weak D call TRBD2 (5 bases). Germline V gene lookup returns CDR1 MNHNS and CDR2 SASEGT. Trimming took off 5 bases at V and 2 bases at J, with 18 bases between the two ends. The CDR3 covers 16 residues. This CDR3 is CASSPFGLASQETQYF. In DNA, the CDR3 is TGTGCCAGCAGTCCCTTCGGTTTAGCGTCTCAAGAGACCCAGTACTTC.

The chain employs TRBV20-1 and TRBJ1-2, with TRBD1 identical over 7 bases. Germline CDR1 and CDR2: DFQATT and SNEGSKA (reference sequence). There are 14 residues in the CDR3. The J segment lost 6 bases and the V segment lost 0 bases, leaving 7 bases of the junction unmatched. As DNA, the CDR3 is TGCAGTGCTAGAGATCTCGACAGGGATCATGGCTACACCTTC. Its translation: CSARDLDRDHGYTF.

V gene TRBV7-3 combines with J gene TRBJ2-3; 10 bases match TRBD2. The CDR3 spans 16 residues. Germline assignment: CDR1 SGHTA and CDR2 FQGTGA. V shed 5 bases, J shed 3 bases, and the junction held 8 bases outside the gene matches. This chain's CDR3 is CASSALAGEGTDTQYF. As DNA, the CDR3 is TGTGCCAGCAGCGCCCTAGCGGGAGAGGGAACAGATACGCAGTATTTT.

This clonotype was counted ten times or more. The rearrangement joins TRBV6-2 or TRBV6-3 to TRBJ2-1, with D perhaps TRBD2 (5 bases). The CDR3 totals 13 residues. Trimming stripped 4 bases from V and 3 bases from J, with 7 bases between. Germline CDR1 and CDR2: MNHEY and SVGEGT. This CDR3 reads CASSSEGYNEQFF. The CDR3 bases are TGTGCCAGCAGTTCTGAGGGCTACAATGAGCAGTTCTTC.

This clonotype showed up just a few times. The chain combines TRBV18 with TRBJ2-7; D ambiguous. Germline V gene lookup returns CDR1 KGHSH and CDR2 LQKENI. Trimming cost V 1 base and J 2 bases, with 9 bases left between them. CDR3 length: 14 amino acids. The CDR3: CASSPRFLPYEQYF. The CDR3 DNA reads TGTGCCAGCTCACCACGATTCCTACCCTACGAGCAGTACTTC.